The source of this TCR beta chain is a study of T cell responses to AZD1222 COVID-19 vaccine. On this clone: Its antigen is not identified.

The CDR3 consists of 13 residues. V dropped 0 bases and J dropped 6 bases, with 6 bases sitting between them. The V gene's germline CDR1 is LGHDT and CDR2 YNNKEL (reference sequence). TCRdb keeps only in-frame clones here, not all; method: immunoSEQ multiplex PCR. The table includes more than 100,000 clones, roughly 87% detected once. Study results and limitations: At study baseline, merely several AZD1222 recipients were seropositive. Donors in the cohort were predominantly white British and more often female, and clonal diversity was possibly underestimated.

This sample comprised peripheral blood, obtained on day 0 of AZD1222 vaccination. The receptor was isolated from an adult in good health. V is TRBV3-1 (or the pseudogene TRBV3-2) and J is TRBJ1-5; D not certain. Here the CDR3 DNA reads TGTGCCAGCAGCCAAGATGGGGTTCAGCCCCAGCATTTT. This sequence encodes CASSQDGVQPQHF.